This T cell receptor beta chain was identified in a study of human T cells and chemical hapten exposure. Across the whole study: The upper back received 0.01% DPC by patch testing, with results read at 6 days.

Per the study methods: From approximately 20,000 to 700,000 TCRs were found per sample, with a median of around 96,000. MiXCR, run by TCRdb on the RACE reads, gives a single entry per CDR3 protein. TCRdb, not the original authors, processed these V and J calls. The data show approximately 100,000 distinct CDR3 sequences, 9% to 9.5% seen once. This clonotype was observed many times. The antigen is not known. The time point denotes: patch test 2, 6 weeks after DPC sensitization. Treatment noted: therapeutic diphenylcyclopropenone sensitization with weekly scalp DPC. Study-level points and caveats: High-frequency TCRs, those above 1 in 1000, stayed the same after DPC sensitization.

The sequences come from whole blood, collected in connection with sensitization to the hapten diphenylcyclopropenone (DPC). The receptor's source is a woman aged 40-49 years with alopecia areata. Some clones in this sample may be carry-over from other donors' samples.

The CDR3 reads CASSDSAGNTEAFF. CDR3 coding DNA: TGTGCCAGCTCTGACTCAGCGGGGAACACTGAAGCTTTCTTT. V usage is TRBV18 and J usage is TRBJ1-1, with unresolved D. V gave up 6 bases and J gave up 1 base, with 12 bases separating them. The CDR3 runs 14 residues. The germline CDR1 and CDR2 sequences are KGHSH and LQKENI.